Below, 8 T cell receptor beta chains from the same sample are listed, as sequenced in a study of memory CD4+ T cells and cytomegalovirus serostatus. The sort gate was single viable CD3+CD4+CD8-CD45RO+ cells for memory CD4+ T cells. Generated by immunoSEQ multiplex PCR, the TCRdb table keeps only in-frame clones and is missing some. The sample has tens of thousands of clones, 81% seen once. Sequencing was performed on memory CD4+ T cells from blood. The receptors shown here come from an adult in good health and CMV-seronegative.

This clone was recorded a few times. This chain links TRBV30 with TRBJ2-7; D is unresolved. From germline, CDR1 is GTSNPN and CDR2 SVGIG (reference sequence). V was shortened by 2 bases and J by 2 bases, with 7 bases between the two germline ends. The CDR3 loop spans 12 amino acids. CDR3: CAWSYGPYEQYF. CDR3 coding DNA: TGTGCCTGGAGTTACGGTCCCTACGAGCAGTACTTC.

The chain combines TRBV11-2 with TRBJ2-3; D unresolved. The ends were cut back, 1 base at V and 2 bases at J, with 10 bases in the middle. The CDR3 consists of 15 residues. In germline, CDR1 is SGHAT, CDR2 FQNNGV. Here the CDR3 DNA reads TGTGCCAGCAGCTTAGGTTTCGTGTACACAGATACGCAGTATTTT. It specifies CASSLGFVYTDTQYF.

V usage is TRBV15 and J usage is TRBJ1-1, with TRBD1 matching over 8 bases. This CDR3 region has 16 residues. V shed 4 bases and J 4 bases; nucleotides not matched to a gene: 11. CDR1 and CDR2 from the germline V gene are LNHNV and YYDKDF (reference sequence). CDR3 nucleotides: TGTGCCACCAGCACCCTCGGACAGGGTAGGGTCACTGAAGCTTTCTTT. Residues: CATSTLGQGRVTEAFF.

This chain uses TRBV29-1 with TRBJ2-1; D is perhaps TRBD2 (5 bases). CDR3 size: 13 residues. Trimming shortened V by 3 bases and J by 5 bases, and 11 bases separated the two germline ends. CDR1 and CDR2 (germline): SQVTM, ANQGSEA. The CDR3: CSVDSGKHNEQFF. As DNA, the CDR3 is TGCAGCGTTGACTCGGGGAAACACAATGAGCAGTTCTTC.

V gene TRBV11-2 combines with J gene TRBJ1-1; D might be TRBD1 (6 bases). Trimming stripped 3 bases from V and 4 bases from J, with 18 bases between. The germline V gene encodes CDR1 SGHAT and CDR2 FQNNGV. The CDR3 is 16 amino acids. CDR3 nucleotide sequence: TGTGCCAGCAGCTTCCGTAGGGGGGCGGGAGGCACTGAAGCTTTCTTT. It translates to CASSFRRGAGGTEAFF.

The rearrangement links TRBV4-1 to TRBJ2-1; 10 positions match TRBD2. The germline V gene has CDR1 MGHRA and CDR2 YSYEKL. The CDR3 totals 16 residues. The J segment lost 4 bases and the V segment lost 1 base, leaving 4 bases of the junction unmatched. The CDR3 sequence is CASSQVASGGYNEQFF. CDR3 coding DNA: TGCGCCAGCAGCCAAGTGGCTAGCGGGGGATACAATGAGCAGTTCTTC.

A few counts support this clone. The V call is TRBV11-3, the J call TRBJ2-1; D is unresolved. From germline, CDR1 is SGHNT and CDR2 YENEEA. V shed 1 base and J shed 2 bases, with 18 bases lying between them. The CDR3 is 18 residues long. The CDR3 sequence is CASSLGLSLGNTYNEQFF. CDR3 DNA sequence: TGTGCCAGCAGCTTAGGATTGTCGCTAGGAAACACCTACAATGAGCAGTTCTTC.

The chain joins TRBV5-8 to TRBJ1-3; D call uncertain. Trimming stripped 0 bases from V and 1 base from J, with 8 bases between. The CDR3 has 15 residues. CDR1 and CDR2 from the germline V gene are SGHTS and YDEGEE. The CDR3 bases are TGTGCCAGCAGCTTGGTCTCCTCTTCTGGAAACACCATATATTTT. This codes for CASSLVSSSGNTIYF.